These 32 T cell receptor beta chains were all obtained from the same sample, sequenced in a study of prognosis after radiotherapy for stage I lung cancer. Template was genomic DNA; TCR beta CDR3 amplified in two multiplex PCR rounds. Each TRBV and TRBJ gene had its own primer in the first PCR round. MiXCR, applied by TCRdb to the multiplex PCR reads, yields one record per CDR3 protein. This table has roughly 13,000 distinct CDR3 sequences, roughly 38% appearing once. The sequences come from PBMCs, collected before or after stereotactic body radiation therapy (not recorded which). Receptors were obtained from a donor of 50 years or more with non-small cell lung cancer.

This clonotype ranks as medium-sized. The chain joins TRBV27 to TRBJ1-5; D is possibly TRBD1 (6 bases). Germline lookup yields CDR1 MNHEY and CDR2 SMNVEV (reference sequence). The CDR3 spans 17 residues. V lost 7 bases, J lost 0 bases, and 19 bases lay in between. The CDR3 DNA is TGTGCCAGCACCCCCCGGGGGGGCCTATATAGCAATCAGCCCCAGCATTTT. This sequence encodes CASTPRGGLYSNQPQHF.

This clonotype was found many times. The chain combines TRBV5-5 with TRBJ1-2; TRBD1 agrees at 8 bases. This CDR3 has 15 amino acids. Germline loops: CDR1 SGHKS, CDR2 YYEKEE (reference sequence). J was trimmed by 4 bases and V by 6 bases; bases with no gene match: 11. The chain's CDR3 is CASTRTTQGGYGYTF. The CDR3 DNA reads TGTGCCAGCACTCGGACAACACAGGGGGGCTATGGCTACACCTTC.

This clonotype showed up many times. A single base separates this from a much larger clone, so it may be a read error. This chain connects TRBV6-1 to TRBJ2-6, with D tentatively TRBD1 or TRBD2 (5 bases each). The CDR3 extends over 15 amino acids. The germline CDR1 and CDR2 sequences are MNHNS and SASEGT. CDR3: CAGSEGFSGANVLTF. CDR3 bases: TGTGCCGGCAGTGAGGGGTTCTCTGGGGCCAACGTCCTGACTTTC.

This clonotype appeared many times. V and J are TRBV20-1 and TRBJ2-3; 9 positions agree with TRBD2. The trim removed 3 bases at V and 1 base at J, leaving 8 bases unmatched. The CDR3 contains 16 residues. Germline lookup yields CDR1 DFQATT and CDR2 SNEGSKA (reference sequence). The CDR3 reads CSARRRGGRRTDTQYF. In DNA form, the CDR3 reads TGCAGTGCTAGGAGGCGGGGGGGCCGTCGCACAGATACGCAGTATTTT.

In regard to this clonotype: With a far larger clone one base away, a read error is the likely cause. This chain links TRBV6-4 with TRBJ2-2; D remains ambiguous. Germline V gene lookup returns CDR1 MRHNA and CDR2 SNTAGT. Trimming stripped 10 bases from V and 3 bases from J, with 18 bases between. CDR3 length: 15 residues. CDR3 sequence (DNA): TGTGCCATCCAGATCTCGGGTAGTGACACCGGGGAGCTGTTTTTT. Translated, it gives CAIQISGSDTGELFF.

This clonotype was seen repeatedly, ten times or more. The V and J genes are TRBV19 and TRBJ1-6; no definite D call. The CDR3 consists of 14 residues. V was cut by 7 bases and J by 7 bases, with 14 bases left in between. Germline CDR1 LNHDA, CDR2 SQIVND (reference sequence). The CDR3 loop reads CASNVEKVNSPLHF. The CDR3 DNA follows: TGTGCCAGTAACGTCGAGAAAGTGAATTCACCCCTCCACTTT.

This clonotype was counted at least ten times. The rearrangement links TRBV19 to TRBJ2-7; D may be TRBD1 (5 bases). Trimming stripped 3 bases from V and 5 bases from J, with 14 bases between. Germline V CDR1 and CDR2: LNHDA, SQIVND (reference sequence). The CDR3 has 14 residues. The CDR3 nucleotides read TGTGCCAGTAGTATGATACCTACAGGCAACGAGCAGTACTTC. It yields the protein CASSMIPTGNEQYF.

The table lists this clonotype with many counts. The chain joins TRBV4-1 to TRBJ1-1; D is possibly TRBD1 (5 bases). The germline gives CDR1 MGHRA, CDR2 YSYEKL. V was shortened by 3 bases and J by 1 base, with 9 bases between the two germline ends. This CDR3 has 14 amino acids. CDR3 region: CASSQGPQNTEAFF. The CDR3, as DNA: TGCGCCAGCAGCCAGGGGCCACAGAACACTGAAGCTTTCTTT.

The chain links TRBV7-3 to TRBJ2-2; TRBD1 agrees at 9 bases. In germline, CDR1 is SGHTA, CDR2 FQGTGA. This CDR3 is 15 amino acids long. The J segment lost 5 bases and the V segment lost 6 bases, leaving 7 bases of the junction unmatched. CDR3 sequence: CASRQGTGRTGELFF. The CDR3 nucleotides read TGTGCCAGCAGACAAGGGACAGGGAGGACCGGGGAGCTGTTTTTT.

This clonotype was recorded at least ten times. This CDR3 is CASSQVRDQYF. The CDR3 DNA follows: TGTGCCAGCAGCCAAGTCAGGGACCAGTACTTC. V is TRBV3-1 and J is TRBJ2-5, with TRBD1 as a possible D gene (5 bases). This CDR3 is built from 11 residues. Per germline, CDR1 LGHDT and CDR2 YNNKEL (reference sequence). Trimming took off 1 base at V and 10 bases at J, with 7 bases between the two ends.

This clonotype was counted at least ten times. This sequence joins TRBV2 and TRBJ2-7, with 10 bases aligning to TRBD1. Germline V gene sequence: CDR1 SNHLY, CDR2 FYNNEI. V trimming: 6 bases; J trimming: 7 bases; junction bases outside the gene matches: 9. This CDR3 is 14 amino acids long. Here the CDR3 reads CASRRDRGAGEQYF. The DNA for the CDR3 is TGTGCCAGCAGGAGGGACAGGGGCGCGGGGGAGCAGTACTTC.

This clonotype was counted at least ten times. This chain connects TRBV12-3 or TRBV12-4 to TRBJ2-1; D is uncertain. Trimming removed 0 bases from V and 0 bases from J, with 9 bases in between. The CDR3 extends over 16 amino acids. The chain's CDR3 is CASSLALTSSYNEQFF. For the CDR3, the DNA is TGTGCCAGCAGTTTAGCTCTAACGAGCTCCTACAATGAGCAGTTCTTC.

The chain recombines TRBV6-1 with TRBJ2-6, with 7 nucleotides matching TRBD1. The germline V gene encodes CDR1 MNHNS and CDR2 SASEGT. The trim removed 6 bases at V and 0 bases at J, leaving 8 bases unmatched. The CDR3 extends over 17 amino acids. The CDR3 sequence: CASRKRGRTSGANVLTF. The CDR3 DNA sequence: TGTGCCAGCAGAAAAAGGGGGCGAACCTCTGGGGCCAACGTCCTGACTTTC.

By share, this clonotype counts as medium-sized. The chain carries TRBV6-2 or TRBV6-3 and TRBJ2-1; TRBD1 agrees at 7 bases. CDR3 length: 14 residues. Germline-derived CDR1 and CDR2 are MNHEY and SVGEGT. The V and J ends lost 6 bases and 7 bases, in that order; junction bases with no gene match: 9. In DNA form, the CDR3 reads TGTGCCAGCAGGTCCGGGGACAGCTTGAATGAGCAGTTCTTC. Translating gives CASRSGDSLNEQFF.

The chain is built from TRBV2 and TRBJ1-3, with D perhaps TRBD1 (5 bases). CDR3 length: 14 amino acids. Germline assignment: CDR1 SNHLY and CDR2 FYNNEI. Trimming cost V 7 bases and J 6 bases, with 16 bases left between them. CDR3 sequence: CASISGTAVNTIYF. The CDR3 DNA reads as TGTGCCAGCATTTCTGGGACGGCTGTAAACACCATATATTTT.

Sample share makes this clonotype medium-sized. The V and J genes are TRBV6-1 and TRBJ2-3; no clear D. The V end was cut by 6 bases, the J end by 2 bases, with 15 bases between. The CDR3 spans 15 residues. Germline lookup yields CDR1 MNHNS and CDR2 SASEGT. CDR3 nucleotides: TGTGCCAGCAGACCCAGTTTTAGGTACACAGATACGCAGTATTTT. This encodes CASRPSFRYTDTQYF.

By frequency in the sample, this clonotype is medium-sized. The chain employs TRBV5-1 and TRBJ1-6, with D unclear. This CDR3 is 15 amino acids long. Germline lookup yields CDR1 SGHRS and CDR2 YFSETQ. Between the trimmed V and J ends, which lost 4 bases and 7 bases, there was a span of 15 bases. CDR3 sequence (DNA): TGCGCCAGCAGCCCGGACCGGGGTCCAAATTCACCCCTCCACTTT. Its protein product is CASSPDRGPNSPLHF.

This clonotype has at least ten counts. The V and J genes are TRBV27 and TRBJ1-4, with D hard to call. The V and J ends lost 6 bases and 5 bases respectively, with 4 bases between them. This CDR3 comprises 11 residues. Germline values: CDR1 MNHEY, CDR2 SMNVEV (reference sequence). CDR3 in amino acids: CASSSNEKLFF. The CDR3 DNA follows: TGTGCCAGCAGCTCAAATGAAAAACTGTTTTTT.

Comment on this clonotype: A far larger clone is one nucleotide away, so this likely arose from a read error. This chain links TRBV6-1 with TRBJ1-2, with D unresolved. CDR1 and CDR2 (germline): MNHNS, SASEGT. The length of the CDR3 is 14 residues. CDR3 sequence (DNA): TGTGCCAGCAGTTGGAAGGGTGAAGGGCATGGCTACAACTTC. Protein sequence: CASSWKGEGHGYNF.

Details on this clonotype: Given a far larger clone just one base away, this is likely a sequencing read error. The chain links TRBV6-5 to TRBJ2-6; tentatively, D is TRBD2 (6 bases). CDR3 size: 13 residues. V was clipped by 8 bases and J by 3 bases, with 8 bases between them. Germline CDR1 and CDR2: MNHEY and SVGAGI. The CDR3 DNA is TGTGCCAGCGGGGGGAATGGGGCCAACGTCCTGACTTTC. It encodes CASGGNGANVLTF.

This clonotype came up many times. The rearrangement joins TRBV5-1 to TRBJ2-3; TRBD2 aligns across 11 bases. CDR1 is SGHRS and CDR2 is YFSETQ in the germline V gene. The V gene end was trimmed by 0 bases and the J gene end by 1 base; junction bases not matched to a gene: 7. This CDR3 contains 18 residues. The CDR3 nucleotides read TGCGCCAGCAGCTTGGCCACCGGACTAGCGGGTCGCACAGATACGCAGTATTTT. Amino acid sequence: CASSLATGLAGRTDTQYF.

This clonotype was detected many times. This chain uses TRBV6-1 with TRBJ2-1; 11 positions match TRBD2. CDR1 and CDR2 from the germline V gene are MNHNS and SASEGT. CDR3 length: 13 residues. V lost 7 bases, J lost 15 bases, and 11 bases stayed unmatched. CDR3 bases: TGTGCCAGCACTATATTAGCGGGGGGGCTTTTGTTCTTC. It codes for CASTILAGGLLFF.

This clonotype was counted ten times or more. The CDR3 reads CASKPPQGFGNTIYF. CDR3 coding DNA: TGTGCCAGCAAGCCACCACAGGGATTTGGAAACACCATATATTTT. The rearrangement uses TRBV28 and TRBJ1-3, with D maybe TRBD1 (6 bases). Trimming took 7 bases from V and 3 from J, leaving 16 bases between them. The CDR3 consists of 15 residues. CDR1 is MDHEN and CDR2 is SYDVKM in the germline V gene.

This clonotype was recorded at least ten times. The chain carries TRBV28 and TRBJ1-5; perhaps TRBD1 as D (5 bases). Germline CDR1 is MDHEN and CDR2 is SYDVKM. The CDR3 sequence is 16 residues long. The V and J ends lost 3 bases and 8 bases respectively, with 20 bases between them. The CDR3 is CASSLERSRGFEPQHF. The CDR3 coding sequence is TGTGCCAGCAGTTTGGAGCGTAGTAGGGGATTTGAGCCCCAGCATTTT.

This clonotype has at least ten counts. CDR3 in DNA: TGTGCCAGCAGCCAAGCCGCTAGCGGGGGCGGGACAGATACGCAGTATTTT. Translation gives CASSQAASGGGTDTQYF. The chain has TRBV3-1 and TRBJ2-3; 10 bases match TRBD2. The CDR3 is 17 residues long. Per germline, CDR1 LGHDT and CDR2 YNNKEL (reference sequence). After removal of 1 base from V and 3 bases from J, the junction contained 7 bases not matched to a gene.

This clonotype occurred many times. The CDR3: CSARAQRRQETQYF. The CDR3 DNA is TGCAGTGCTAGAGCTCAACGTCGCCAAGAGACCCAGTACTTC. The chain carries TRBV20-1 and TRBJ2-5; D uncertain. Germline-derived CDR1 and CDR2 are DFQATT and SNEGSKA (reference sequence). The V end lost 1 base, the J end lost 1 base, and 10 bases lay between the germline ends. There are 14 residues in the CDR3.

For this clonotype: With only one base between it and a far larger clone, this is likely a read error. The rearrangement joins TRBV6-4 to TRBJ1-2, with D possibly TRBD1 on 5 matching bases. This CDR3 spans 14 amino acids. With 3 bases removed from V and 5 bases from J, the gap between germline ends came to 13 bases. Germline CDR1 reads MRHNA; CDR2 reads SNTAGT. CDR3 amino acids: CASSDDIGGYGYTF. The DNA of the CDR3 is TGTGCCAGCAGTGATGACATTGGGGGATATGGCTACACCTTC.

This clonotype was found many times. The V and J genes are TRBV4-1 and TRBJ2-4, with D unresolved. Trimming pared 0 bases from V and 3 bases from J, leaving 9 bases between. Germline V gene lookup returns CDR1 MGHRA and CDR2 YSYEKL. The CDR3 spans 15 residues. The CDR3 here is CASSQDLEIKNIQYF. CDR3 bases: TGCGCCAGCAGCCAAGATTTAGAGATCAAAAACATTCAGTACTTC.

This clonotype appeared many times. This chain uses TRBV2 with TRBJ1-2; no firm D call. The V end lost 3 bases, the J end lost 0 bases, and 8 bases lay between the germline ends. CDR1 and CDR2 (germline): SNHLY, FYNNEI. The CDR3 is 14 amino acids. The CDR3 sequence: CASSEQSTNYGYTF. The CDR3 DNA is TGTGCCAGCAGTGAGCAGAGTACTAACTATGGCTACACCTTC.

This clonotype was observed at least ten times. V and J are TRBV24-1 and TRBJ1-2, with D possibly being TRBD1 (6 bases). CDR3 length: 14 residues. Trimming took off 7 bases at V and 7 bases at J, with 18 bases between the two ends. Per germline, CDR1 KGHDR and CDR2 SFDVKD. In DNA, the CDR3 is TGTGCCACCAGAAGTCCCGGGACATCGGGTGGCTACACCTTC. Residues: CATRSPGTSGGYTF.

This clonotype has only a few counts. A read error may explain this, as a much larger clone is one base away. V gene TRBV20-1 combines with J gene TRBJ2-5, with D unclear. Germline lookup yields CDR1 DFQATT and CDR2 SNEGSKA (reference sequence). The CDR3 totals 10 residues. The CDR3 region is CSLWEETQCF. The CDR3 coding sequence is TGCAGTCTCTGGGAAGAGACCCAGTGCTTC.

About this clonotype itself: Its ends do not fully match the called genes, so a read error is possible. This chain links TRBV5-6 with TRBJ2-5; 7 positions match TRBD2. CDR3 size: 17 residues. Germline-derived CDR1 and CDR2 are SGHDT and YYEEEE. The CDR3 bases are TGTGACAGCAGCTCTGACCTGGGCGGGGGTTTTCAAGAGACACAGTACTTC. Its protein product is CDSSSDLGGGFQETQYF.